Below, one TCR beta chain is given with its context. TCRdb used MiXCR to reprocess the RACE reads, holding one entry per CDR3 protein. The table records about 360,000 distinct CDR3 sequences, 4.8% of them present only once. This entry is derived from a study of human T cells and chemical hapten exposure. In the study overall: The study sensitized with 2% DPC on a roughly 2 cm by roughly 2 cm patch of upper inner arm skin.

Time point meaning: patch test 1, 2 weeks after DPC sensitization. Sample treatment: therapeutic diphenylcyclopropenone sensitization with weekly scalp DPC. Germline V CDR1 and CDR2: SQVTM, ANQGSEA. V shed 5 bases, J shed 7 bases, and the junction held 10 bases outside the gene matches. This CDR3 comprises 16 residues. This sequence joins TRBV29-1 and TRBJ2-2; 13 bases fit TRBD2. This clonotype was obtained from a woman aged 45-60 years with alopecia areata. Some clones in this sample may be carry-over from other donors' samples. Sequencing was performed on whole blood, taken in connection with sensitization to the hapten diphenylcyclopropenone (DPC). CDR3 in amino acids: CSVIPGTSGIGGELFF. Written as DNA, the CDR3 is TGCAGCGTTATACCCGGGACTAGCGGGATTGGCGGGGAGCTGTTTTTT.